The clone carrying this TCR gamma chain was picked up many times. The antigen remains undetermined. The TCRdb record carries a much larger clone's protein, which differs from this DNA's translation at residue 5; a read error is the likely cause, and the protein listed here is the DNA translation. The data were obtained in a study of γδ T cells in repeated Plasmodium falciparum infection. Points from the study as a whole: Compared with Australian children, Malian Vdelta2-negative repertoires seemed more clonal, less diverse, less shared.

Each sorted gammadelta sample had TRG and TRD chains sequenced. TCRdb re-called clones from the multiplex PCR reads via CATT. Altogether about 14,000 gamma-chain clones are present, about 1.5% being singletons, with the ten largest covering around 30%. CDR1 is GITISATS, CDR2 ISYDGTV, per germline (reference sequence). V lost 5 bases, J lost 9 bases, and 7 bases stayed unmatched. The CDR3 has 11 residues. Gammadelta T cells were flow-sorted from PBMC into Vgamma9/Vdelta2+ and Vdelta2-negative populations for bulk analysis. Sequenced input: gamma-delta T cells from blood. The gene calls are TRGV9 and TRGJ1 or TRGJ2. The sequence was collected from a pool of human donors (malaria-infected and uninfected, not separated). CDR3 loop: CALWVGFKKLF. CDR3 nucleotide sequence: TGTGCCTTGTGGGTGGGTTTTAAGAAACTCTTT.